One and the same sample provided the 28 T cell receptor beta chains below, sequenced in a study of blood T cells in healthy people across ages. Then a second PCR, running roughly 7 to 11 cycles, was carried out with a sample-barcoded 5' primer and a J-beta primer mix. TCRdb processed the 5' RACE reads anew with MiXCR; each CDR3 protein has one entry. The sample has about 900,000 distinct CDR3 sequences; around 62% are singletons. Sequencing was done on a sample of blood. All receptors derive from a man aged 25 to 40 in good health.

The chain is built from TRBV6-2 or TRBV6-3 and TRBJ2-7; unclear D gene. CDR3 length: 12 residues. Germline V gene data show CDR1 as MNHEY and CDR2 as SVGEGT. V lost 4 bases and J 0 bases, leaving 4 bases between the germline ends. DNA of the CDR3: TGTGCCAGCAGTTTTATCTCCTACGAGCAGTACTTC. It codes for CASSFISYEQYF.

The chain recombines TRBV29-1 with TRBJ2-4, with D possibly being TRBD1 or TRBD2 (5 bases each). From germline, CDR1 is SQVTM and CDR2 ANQGSEA. This CDR3 has 11 amino acids. V dropped 0 bases and J dropped 11 bases, with 8 bases sitting between them. Here the CDR3 DNA reads TGCAGCGTTGAAGATCAGGGAGTTCAGTACTTC. It encodes CSVEDQGVQYF.

The V gene is TRBV7-2, the J gene TRBJ2-5, with 8 bases lining up with TRBD2. This CDR3 has 16 amino acids. J gave up 7 bases and V 2 bases, and 12 bases lay outside the gene matches. From germline, CDR1 is SGHTA and CDR2 FQGNSA. The CDR3 coding sequence is TGTGCCAGCAGCTTACTTGCGGCGGGGGGAACCGGGACCCAGTACTTC. Residues: CASSLLAAGGTGTQYF.

The chain joins TRBV27 to TRBJ2-7, with 8 bases matching TRBD1. CDR1 and CDR2 (germline): MNHEY, SMNVEV (reference sequence). The CDR3 sequence is 12 residues long. V shed 8 bases, J shed 4 bases, and the junction held 4 bases outside the gene matches. The CDR3 loop reads CASRTGGYEQYF. CDR3 sequence (DNA): TGTGCCAGCCGAACAGGGGGGTACGAGCAGTACTTC.

This chain links TRBV4-3 with TRBJ2-6; TRBD2 matches 7 bases. J was trimmed by 3 bases and V by 0 bases; bases with no gene match: 11. The V gene's germline CDR1 is LGHNA and CDR2 YSLEER. The length of the CDR3 is 19 residues. The CDR3 protein is CASSQDWEGSNGGANVLTF. CDR3 nucleotides: TGCGCCAGCAGCCAAGATTGGGAGGGGTCTAACGGTGGGGCCAACGTCCTGACTTTC.

Turning to this clonotype: The junction differs from germline at one of its ends, possibly a read error. The rearrangement joins TRBV4-3 to TRBJ2-7; possibly TRBD1 or TRBD2 for D (6 bases each). The CDR3 length is 14 residues. Germline CDR1 reads LGHNA; CDR2 reads YSLEER. CDR3 loop: CASSQAGDSYEQHF. CDR3 in DNA: TGCGCCAGCAGCCAAGCAGGGGACTCCTACGAGCAGCACTTC.

The rearrangement links TRBV7-9 to TRBJ2-3; weak D call: TRBD2 (6 bases). Trimming stripped 5 bases from V and 0 bases from J, with 15 bases between. The germline gives CDR1 SEHNR, CDR2 FQNEAQ (reference sequence). CDR3 length: 16 residues. The DNA of the CDR3 is TGTGCCAGCAGCCCCCCACCCGGGACTAGCACAGATACGCAGTATTTT. It specifies CASSPPPGTSTDTQYF.

The genes are TRBV29-1 and TRBJ1-2, with 7 bases matching TRBD1. The V segment lost 8 bases and the J segment 8 bases; nucleotides outside the gene matches: 14. This CDR3 is 13 amino acids long. Per the germline V gene, CDR1 is SQVTM and CDR2 is ANQGSEA. DNA for the CDR3: TGCAGCATAGGGGGACAGCTCCCGGCGGGCTACACCTTC. Translation: CSIGGQLPAGYTF.

This clonotype was detected a few times. The chain joins TRBV6-2 or TRBV6-3 to TRBJ1-2; tentatively, D is TRBD1 (5 bases). The CDR3 contains 12 residues. The V gene lost 6 bases and the J gene lost 7 bases, with 12 bases spanning the gap. The V gene's germline CDR1 is MNHEY and CDR2 SVGEGT. CDR3 bases: TGTGCCAGCAGCCATGACAGATTTGGCTACACCTTC. Translating it yields CASSHDRFGYTF.

This clonotype was found a few times. This chain joins TRBV12-3 or TRBV12-4 and TRBJ1-4; TRBD1 matches at 8 bases. The CDR3 is made up of 14 amino acids. Trimming at V came to 5 bases and at J to 7 bases, leaving 6 bases not matched to a gene. This CDR3 reads CASSPTGGGEKLFF. CDR3 nucleotide sequence: TGTGCCAGCAGTCCCACAGGGGGGGGTGAAAAACTGTTTTTT.

Only a few counts were recorded for this clonotype. The chain couples TRBV7-2 to TRBJ1-2; tentative D call: TRBD1 (5 bases). The germline V gene has CDR1 SGHTA and CDR2 FQGNSA. Trimming left V 1 base short and J 4 bases short, with 19 bases between. The CDR3 has 17 residues. CDR3 loop: CASSLDGGRAGRYGYTF. The DNA for the CDR3 is TGTGCCAGCAGCTTAGACGGCGGCAGGGCCGGTCGCTATGGCTACACCTTC.

The V and J genes are TRBV27 and TRBJ2-3; TRBD1 aligns across 7 bases. Germline-derived CDR1 and CDR2 are MNHEY and SMNVEV (reference sequence). V lost 6 bases, J lost 4 bases, and 4 bases stayed unmatched. This CDR3 is built from 13 residues. The CDR3 DNA reads TGTGCCAGCAGACGACAGGGTCCAGATACGCAGTATTTT. This codes for CASRRQGPDTQYF.

The chain recombines TRBV5-5 with TRBJ1-5; maybe TRBD1 (6 bases). Germline V CDR1 and CDR2: SGHKS, YYEKEE (reference sequence). Trimming removed 1 base at V and 8 bases at J, with 10 bases between. The CDR3 is made up of 13 amino acids. The CDR3 region is CASSLQGREPQHF. CDR3 bases: TGTGCCAGCAGCTTGCAGGGGCGGGAGCCCCAGCATTTT.

This clonotype was seen a handful of times. The rearrangement links TRBV7-2 to TRBJ2-7; 7 bases fit TRBD1. Per germline, CDR1 SGHTA and CDR2 FQGNSA. V lost 5 bases, J lost 2 bases, and 3 bases stayed unmatched. The CDR3 has 13 residues. The CDR3 loop reads CASSVGGPYEQYF. The CDR3 region has the DNA TGTGCCAGCAGCGTAGGGGGCCCCTACGAGCAGTACTTC.

The chain is built from TRBV6-1 and TRBJ2-3; 12 bases agree with TRBD2. V shed 6 bases, J shed 4 bases, and the junction held 11 bases outside the gene matches. The germline gives CDR1 MNHNS, CDR2 SASEGT. The CDR3 contains 17 residues. The CDR3 DNA reads as TGTGCCAGCAGCACTCTCGGACTAGCGGGGAGATCAGATACGCAGTATTTT. Its protein product is CASSTLGLAGRSDTQYF.

The V gene is TRBV4-3, the J gene TRBJ1-1; possibly TRBD1 for D (5 bases). The V and J ends lost 1 base and 0 bases respectively, with 12 bases between them. The V gene's germline CDR1 is LGHNA and CDR2 YSLEER. The CDR3 loop spans 16 amino acids. The CDR3 here is CASSQGGTFMNTEAFF. CDR3 nucleotides: TGCGCCAGCAGCCAAGGGGGGACTTTCATGAACACTGAAGCTTTCTTT.

This chain links TRBV10-3 with TRBJ1-2; 8 bases agree with TRBD1. This CDR3 contains 15 residues. Germline values: CDR1 ENHRY, CDR2 SYGVKD. With 2 bases clipped from V and 4 bases from J, the junction kept 6 bases outside the gene matches. In nucleotides, the CDR3 is TGTGCCATCAGTGAGGGACAGGGCTACGGCTATGGCTACACCTTC. Translated: CAISEGQGYGYGYTF.

The J gene is TRBJ2-4, the V gene TRBV4-3; the D gene could be TRBD1 or TRBD2 (5 bases each). Judging by the DNA end, TRBJ2-7 fits better; the J call may be wrong. Germline CDR1 is LGHNA and CDR2 is YSLEER. This CDR3 spans 15 amino acids. The CDR3 DNA reads as TGCGCCAGCAGCCAAGATGGGGGTTGGTCCTACGAGCAGTACTTC. This sequence encodes CASSQDGGWSYEQYF.

The rearrangement uses TRBV20-1 and TRBJ2-1; perhaps TRBD1 as D (6 bases). Germline loops: CDR1 DFQATT, CDR2 SNEGSKA (reference sequence). V dropped 0 bases and J dropped 0 bases, with 12 bases sitting between them. The length of the CDR3 is 16 residues. CDR3 loop: CSARDGGMSSYNEQFF. The CDR3, as DNA: TGCAGTGCTAGAGATGGGGGCATGAGCTCCTACAATGAGCAGTTCTTC.

The rearrangement links TRBV27 to TRBJ2-5; D not resolved. The CDR3 totals 12 residues. Germline lookup yields CDR1 MNHEY and CDR2 SMNVEV (reference sequence). V was pared by 0 bases and J by 7 bases, with 6 bases between. For the CDR3, the DNA is TGTGCCAGCAGTTTATCTGGGATGACCCAGTACTTC. This gives the protein CASSLSGMTQYF.

The rearrangement uses TRBV14 and TRBJ2-2, with 7 bases matching TRBD2. The germline V gene has CDR1 SGHDN and CDR2 FVKESK. This CDR3 contains 14 residues. The J segment lost 7 bases and the V segment lost 2 bases, leaving 4 bases of the junction unmatched. In nucleotides, the CDR3 is TGTGCCAGCAGCCAACGGGGGGATGTCGGGGAGCTGTTTTTT. Encoded protein: CASSQRGDVGELFF.

CDR3 nucleotides: TGTGCCACCTCTGAGGACAGGGAGATCAGTGAGCAGTTCTTC. Amino acid sequence: CATSEDREISEQFF. This rearrangement joins TRBV13 to TRBJ2-1, with 8 bases aligning to TRBD1. Trimming removed 10 bases from V and 9 bases from J; junction bases left unmatched: 14. This CDR3 has 14 residues. Germline V CDR1 and CDR2: PRHDT, FYEKMQ (reference sequence).

This clonotype turned up a few times. The chain recombines TRBV7-2 with TRBJ2-1; TRBD1 matches 7 bases. Germline V gene lookup returns CDR1 SGHTA and CDR2 FQGNSA. V dropped 5 bases and J dropped 1; count of bases not matched to a gene: 5. This CDR3 is built from 15 residues. This CDR3 is CASSKNRGSYNEQFF. DNA of the CDR3: TGTGCCAGCAGCAAGAACAGGGGATCCTACAATGAGCAGTTCTTC. Filled out from reference TRBV7-2 and TRBJ2-1, the complete variable domain reads GAGVSQSPSNKVTEKGKDVELRCDPISGHTALYWYRQSLGQGLEFLIYFQGNSAPDKSGLPSDRFSAERTGGSVSTLTIQRTQQEDSAVYLCASSKNRGSYNEQFFGPGTRLTVL.

The V call is TRBV4-3, the J call TRBJ2-5, with 7 positions matching TRBD1. Germline CDR1 LGHNA, CDR2 YSLEER. CDR3 size: 16 residues. Trimming removed 0 bases from V and 7 bases from J; junction bases left unmatched: 11. DNA for the CDR3: TGCGCCAGCAGCCAAGACACAGGGGCCGCGACTGGGACCCAGTACTTC. It specifies CASSQDTGAATGTQYF.

The chain combines TRBV29-1 with TRBJ2-1, with no clear D. The CDR3 has 16 amino acids. Per the germline V gene, CDR1 is SQVTM and CDR2 is ANQGSEA. Trimming cost V 3 bases and J 8 bases, with 23 bases left between them. The CDR3 reads CSVEGPPGQVADEQFF. The CDR3 coding sequence is TGCAGCGTTGAGGGCCCCCCCGGTCAGGTTGCGGATGAGCAGTTCTTC.

This chain connects TRBV4-2 to TRBJ2-7, with a possible D match to TRBD1 (5 bases). This CDR3 contains 16 residues. The germline V and J ends were trimmed by 3 bases and 0 bases, with 15 bases remaining between them. The germline V gene encodes CDR1 LGHNA and CDR2 YNFKEQ. This CDR3 is CASSHLPQGSSYEQYF. For the CDR3, the DNA is TGTGCCAGCAGCCACTTGCCGCAGGGTTCCTCCTACGAGCAGTACTTC.

The chain uses TRBV6-2 or TRBV6-3 and TRBJ2-7, with 8 bases that match TRBD1. The length of the CDR3 is 12 residues. J gave up 5 bases and V 8 bases, and 5 bases lay outside the gene matches. CDR1 and CDR2 from the germline V gene are MNHEY and SVGEGT. CDR3 residues: CASRQGSHEQYF. Written as DNA, the CDR3 is TGTGCCAGCCGACAGGGGTCCCACGAGCAGTACTTC.

This clonotype was found once. This chain joins TRBV29-1 and TRBJ2-4, with 8 bases that match TRBD2. The J call could be wrong; TRBJ2-5 is a better fit for the DNA end. Germline V CDR1 and CDR2: SQVTM, ANQGSEA. The CDR3 covers 13 residues. CDR3 bases: TGCAGCGTTGACCGGGGGGGCAGGGAGACCCAGTACTTC. Translation gives CSVDRGGRETQYF.